The 2 T cell receptor beta chains given below trace back to one sample, sequenced in a study of blood T cell repertoires in COVID-19. The data were produced by immunoSEQ multiplex PCR, yet TCRdb's version contains in-frame clones alone and is incomplete. The sample lists around 250,000 clones; around 84% were seen once. The source material was peripheral blood. The receptors derive from a woman under 30 with acute or convalescent COVID-19.

The CDR3 DNA is TGTGCCAGCAGCGCATGGGACAGTAACAATGAGCAGTTCTTC. This sequence encodes CASSAWDSNNEQFF. The chain uses TRBV9 and TRBJ2-1; 7 bases align to TRBD1. Germline CDR1 SGDLS, CDR2 YYNGEE. V was clipped by 3 bases and J by 5 bases; unmatched bases: 5. This CDR3 has 14 residues.

This clone was detected once. The chain couples TRBV24-1 to TRBJ2-1; D may be TRBD2 (6 bases). V lost 3 bases and J 8 bases, leaving 16 bases between the germline ends. The length of the CDR3 is 15 residues. Germline CDR1 KGHDR, CDR2 SFDVKD. The CDR3: CATSDPASVGDEQFF. In DNA form, the CDR3 reads TGTGCCACCAGTGATCCAGCTAGCGTTGGCGATGAGCAGTTCTTC.